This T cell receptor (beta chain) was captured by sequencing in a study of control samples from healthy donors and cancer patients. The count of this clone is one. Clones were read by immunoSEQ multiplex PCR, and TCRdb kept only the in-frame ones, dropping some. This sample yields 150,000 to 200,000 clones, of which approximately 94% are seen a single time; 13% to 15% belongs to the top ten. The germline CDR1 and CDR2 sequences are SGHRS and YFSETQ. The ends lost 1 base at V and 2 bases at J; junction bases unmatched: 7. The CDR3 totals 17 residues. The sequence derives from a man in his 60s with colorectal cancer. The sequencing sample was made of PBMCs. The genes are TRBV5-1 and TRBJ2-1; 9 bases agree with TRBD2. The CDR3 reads CASSLNVGGGAYNEQFF. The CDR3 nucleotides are TGCGCCAGCAGCTTGAACGTAGGCGGGGGGGCCTACAATGAGCAGTTCTTC.